This T cell receptor (beta chain) is drawn from a study of blood T cell repertoires in COVID-19. Study background: The United States, Italy and Spain were the sources of the acute and convalescent COVID-19 samples. T cells, B-cell-depleted T cells, or PBMCs provided the cDNA or gDNA that served as material.

This clone has a handful of counts. This CDR3 comprises 15 residues. CDR1 LNHDA and CDR2 SQIVND come from the germline V gene (reference sequence). Germline trimming cut 5 bases from V and 5 bases from J; bases unmatched to any gene: 9. Under the authors' procedure: Reference gene primer amplification gave nucleated cell count estimates. Sequencing used immunoSEQ multiplex PCR; TCRdb keeps in-frame clones, though not all of them. The DNA was the basis for D and trimming; V, J and clone size are from that table. The sample comprises about 70,000 clones, 65% to 80% of which are singletons, and approximately 27% rests with the top ten.

Material: peripheral blood. The V gene is TRBV19, the J gene TRBJ1-2; 9 bases map to TRBD1. The sequence was collected from a woman of 80 years or more with active or convalescent COVID-19. The CDR3 loop is CASSLRQGETYGYTF. CDR3 sequence (DNA): TGTGCCAGTAGTCTGCGACAGGGGGAAACTTATGGCTACACCTTC. The full variable domain, completed using reference TRBV19 and TRBJ1-2, is DGGITQSPKYLFRKEGQNVTLSCEQNLNHDAMYWYRQDPGQGLRLIYYSQIVNDFQKGDIAEGYSVSREKKESFPLTVTSAQKNPTAFYLCASSLRQGETYGYTFGSGTRLTVV.